This TCR beta chain was sequenced in a study of synovial regulatory T cells in juvenile arthritis (dated by TCRdb to the mid-2010s). About the study as a whole: Among sequenced patients, a few were therapy-naive, one received methotrexate plus infliximab, 5 to 7 received methotrexate, and one had no treatment information. The study compared TCRbeta CDR3 repertoires of blood iaTreg cells, other blood Treg cells and synovial fluid Treg cells from matched patient samples. The TCR repertoire comparisons covered Treg and Teff subsets from around ten JIA patients with active disease. Effector T cell subsets were also sequenced in this cohort for comparisons, but the Treg dataset alone covers only blood and synovial fluid Treg cells.

Study-level results and caveats: Synovial Treg cells shared more CDR3 sequences with iaTreg cells than with other blood Treg cells, and Chao-Jaccard similarity confirmed that synovial Treg cells were more closely related to iaTreg cells. iaTreg TCR repertoires were found to be largely private across patients and to partially overlap with synovial Teff and blood CPL repertoires.

The CDR3 starts with the cysteine, ends with the phenylalanine, and has 14 residues. No DNA sequence is on record. The CDR1 and CDR2 encoded by the germline V gene are SQVTM and ANQGSEA. No count is recorded, yet this clone rates as medium-sized (0.01 to 0.1%) from its frequency. The antigen this receptor binds is unknown. To prepare the library, the immunoSEQ multiplex PCR assay was applied. TCRbeta CDR3 sequencing was performed by Adaptive Biotechnologies. The published analysis was carried out like this. To assess repertoire similarity, the researchers used the Chao-modified Jaccard index along with median clonotype overlap taken from 200 random subsamples at equal sample size. The similarity analyses were run on either productive nucleotide sequences or amino acid sequences translated in silico. Hierarchical clustering with single linkage and t-SNE based on Chao-modified Jaccard distances were applied for the comparison of repertoires. After normalising for sample size, the researchers measured repertoire diversity with the Renyi index across a range of alpha values. The immuneACCESS repertoire file appears here via TCRdb, limited to in-frame rearrangements. These files lack a portion of the clones; in checked studies, under half of the deficit traces to unresolved V genes, and the cause of the others is not known. V and J calls and clone size follow that table, whereas D and trimming were derived from the DNA. The sample table holds thousands of clones. 13% to 15% of the sample is in the top ten clones.

Synovial fluid was collected as the synovial sample, alongside matched peripheral blood, from each patient with active arthritis. The donors for the TCR repertoire analysis were approximately eleven juvenile idiopathic arthritis patients with active disease who had not reached inactive disease, of whom 3 were polyarticular and 8 were oligoarticular. A median age of approximately 10 years (range roughly 2.1-25) and a median disease duration of about 7 years (range 0.2-19.1) were recorded for the TCR-sequenced patients. FOXP3 TSDR demethylation in synovial Treg cells was comparable to that in blood Treg cells and healthy-donor Treg cells, which supports bona fide regulatory lineage commitment. The samples for TCR repertoire analysis were obtained at two Italian centres.

Specimen: Treg cells from the synovium. The chain employs TRBV29-1 and TRBJ2-2; the D call from TCRdb, TRBD2, cannot be confirmed without DNA. This clonotype originated in a donor aged 2-35 years with juvenile idiopathic arthritis. CDR3 reads: CSVDRDSNSGELFF.